The sequence of this TCR beta chain was determined in a study of T cell changes during pregnancy in multiple sclerosis. The junction had 9 bases not matched to a gene; V was cut back by 5 bases and J by 4 bases. The germline gives CDR1 SGHVS, CDR2 FNYEAQ. This CDR3 has 16 residues. Clones were read by immunoSEQ multiplex PCR, and TCRdb kept only the in-frame ones, dropping some. Here the sample spans about 36,000 clones, 90% to 95% being singletons. The sequence was obtained from a female donor with multiple sclerosis, enrolled in a pregnancy study. This sample comprised CD4+ T cells from peripheral blood mononuclear cells, obtained after pregnancy. The V call is TRBV7-6, the J call TRBJ2-5; 11 bases fit TRBD2. The CDR3 DNA is TGTGCCAGCAGCCGAGCACTAGCGGGAGAAGGAGAGACCCAGTACTTC. This encodes CASSRALAGEGETQYF.